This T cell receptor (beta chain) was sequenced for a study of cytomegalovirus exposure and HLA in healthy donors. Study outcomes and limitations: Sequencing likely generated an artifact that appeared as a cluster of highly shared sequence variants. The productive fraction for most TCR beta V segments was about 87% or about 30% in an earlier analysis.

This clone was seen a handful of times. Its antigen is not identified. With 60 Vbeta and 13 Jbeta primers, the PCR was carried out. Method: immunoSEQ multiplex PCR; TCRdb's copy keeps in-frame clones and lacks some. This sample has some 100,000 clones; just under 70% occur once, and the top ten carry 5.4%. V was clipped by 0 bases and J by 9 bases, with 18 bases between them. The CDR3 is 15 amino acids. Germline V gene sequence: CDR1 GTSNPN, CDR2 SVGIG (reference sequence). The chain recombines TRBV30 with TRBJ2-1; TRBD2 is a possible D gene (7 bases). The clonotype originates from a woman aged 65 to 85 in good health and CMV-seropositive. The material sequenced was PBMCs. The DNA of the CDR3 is TGTGCCTGGAGTGTACAGGAAGGGGGGGTCGGTGAGCAGTTCTTC. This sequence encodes CAWSVQEGGVGEQFF.